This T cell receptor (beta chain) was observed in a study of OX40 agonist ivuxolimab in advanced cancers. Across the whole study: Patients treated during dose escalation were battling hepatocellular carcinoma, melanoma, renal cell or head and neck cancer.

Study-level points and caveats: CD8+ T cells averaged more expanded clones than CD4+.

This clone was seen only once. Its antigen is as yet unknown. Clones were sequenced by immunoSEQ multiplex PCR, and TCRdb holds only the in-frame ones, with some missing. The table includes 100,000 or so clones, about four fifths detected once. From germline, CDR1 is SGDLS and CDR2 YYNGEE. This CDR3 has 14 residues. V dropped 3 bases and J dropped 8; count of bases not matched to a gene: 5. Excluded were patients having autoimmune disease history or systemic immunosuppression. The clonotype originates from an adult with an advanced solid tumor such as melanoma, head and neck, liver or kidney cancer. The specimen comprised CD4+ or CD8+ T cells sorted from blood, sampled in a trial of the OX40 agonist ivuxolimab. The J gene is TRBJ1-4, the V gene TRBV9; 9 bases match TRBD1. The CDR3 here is CASSEQGAGEKLFF. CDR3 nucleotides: TGTGCCAGCAGCGAACAGGGGGCTGGCGAAAAACTGTTTTTT.